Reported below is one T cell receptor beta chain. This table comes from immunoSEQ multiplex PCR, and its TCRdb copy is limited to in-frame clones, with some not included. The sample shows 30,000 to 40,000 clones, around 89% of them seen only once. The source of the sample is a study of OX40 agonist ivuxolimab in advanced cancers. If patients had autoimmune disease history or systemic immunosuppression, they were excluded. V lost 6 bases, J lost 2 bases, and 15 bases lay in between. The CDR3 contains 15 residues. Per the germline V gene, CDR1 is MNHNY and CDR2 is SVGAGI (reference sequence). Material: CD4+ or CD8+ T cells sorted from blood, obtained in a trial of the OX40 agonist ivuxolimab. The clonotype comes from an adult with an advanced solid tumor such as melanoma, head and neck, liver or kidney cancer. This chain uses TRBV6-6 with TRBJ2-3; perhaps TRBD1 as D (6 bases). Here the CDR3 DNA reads TGTGCCAGCAGCCAAGGACAGCTGTACACAGATACGCAGTATTTT. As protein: CASSQGQLYTDTQYF.